A single sample gave rise to the 19 T cell receptor beta chains below, sequenced in a study of shared clonotypes between healthy human individuals. Sequencing used immunoSEQ multiplex PCR; TCRdb keeps in-frame clones, though not all of them. The sample includes roughly 2 million clones, about 94% of them seen just once. Cells designated naive CD8 were CD45RO-negative and were positively selected for CCR7, with terminally differentiated effector memory CD45RA+ cells excluded. Sequenced sample: naive CD8+ T cells sorted from blood. These receptor sequences come from a young man in good health.

The rearrangement links TRBV5-4 to TRBJ1-2, with D maybe TRBD1 (6 bases). The germline V and J ends were trimmed by 5 bases and 1 base, with 15 bases remaining between them. This CDR3 has 15 amino acids. The V gene's germline CDR1 is SGHNT and CDR2 YYREEE (reference sequence). CDR3 bases: TGTGCCAGCAGTTCTGACAGGACAGTTAACTATGGCTACACCTTC. This translates into CASSSDRTVNYGYTF.

The rearrangement joins TRBV9 to TRBJ2-1; D is undetermined. The V gene's germline CDR1 is SGDLS and CDR2 YYNGEE. The CDR3 is 12 amino acids. With 5 bases removed from V and 7 bases from J, the gap between germline ends came to 10 bases. As DNA, the CDR3 is TGTGCCAGCAGAGGGCGGAAGAATGAGCAGTTCTTC. The encoded protein is CASRGRKNEQFF.

The V call is TRBV9, the J call TRBJ2-1, with TRBD2 matching 7 bases. Germline lookup yields CDR1 SGDLS and CDR2 YYNGEE. CDR3 length equals 16 residues. The V and J ends lost 3 bases and 9 bases, in that order; junction bases with no gene match: 15. The CDR3 loop is CASSEGGLDMRGEQFF. CDR3 in DNA: TGTGCCAGCAGCGAAGGAGGACTAGACATGAGAGGTGAGCAGTTCTTC.

This clone was observed a single time. V usage is TRBV6-5 and J usage is TRBJ2-2, with D possibly TRBD1 on 5 matching bases. The CDR3 length is 14 residues. Trimming removed 6 bases from V and 4 bases from J, with 12 bases in between. Germline values: CDR1 MNHEY, CDR2 SVGAGI. CDR3 in amino acids: CASSPAGPTGELFF. For the CDR3, the DNA is TGTGCCAGCAGCCCAGCAGGGCCCACCGGGGAGCTGTTTTTT.

The chain joins TRBV7-9 to TRBJ2-2, with a weak D call TRBD2 (6 bases). This CDR3 has 14 amino acids. V lost 5 bases and J lost 0, with 7 bases in between. Germline V gene data show CDR1 as SEHNR and CDR2 as FQNEAQ (reference sequence). The CDR3 is CASSTGANTGELFF. For the CDR3, the DNA is TGTGCCAGCAGCACGGGGGCGAACACCGGGGAGCTGTTTTTT. Variable domain in full (rest from reference TRBV7-9 and TRBJ2-2): DTGVSQNPRHKITKRGQNVTFRCDPISEHNRLYWYRQTLGQGPEFLTYFQNEAQLEKSRLLSDRFSAERPKGSFSTLEIQRTEQGDSAMYLCASSTGANTGELFFGEGSRLTVL.

This chain connects TRBV9 to TRBJ2-6, with no clear D. The V end lost 2 bases, the J end lost 0 bases, and 9 bases lay between the germline ends. Germline CDR1 is SGDLS and CDR2 is YYNGEE. The CDR3 covers 16 residues. The CDR3 is CASSVSEDSGANVLTF. CDR3 nucleotides: TGTGCCAGCAGCGTCAGTGAAGACTCTGGGGCCAACGTCCTGACTTTC.

This chain connects TRBV9 to TRBJ2-2; 9 nucleotides match TRBD1. The CDR3 contains 18 residues. V lost 0 bases to trimming and J lost 4 bases; unmatched junction nucleotides: 10. Germline assignment: CDR1 SGDLS and CDR2 YYNGEE. CDR3 DNA sequence: TGTGCCAGCAGCGTAGATCTTCATGGGACAGGGCTCACCGGGGAGCTGTTTTTT. It codes for CASSVDLHGTGLTGELFF. Using reference TRBV9 and TRBJ2-2 for the parts outside the CDR3, the full variable domain is DSGVTQTPKHLITATGQRVTLRCSPRSGDLSVYWYQQSLDQGLQFLIQYYNGEERAKGNILERFSAQQFPDLHSELNLSSLELGDSALYFCASSVDLHGTGLTGELFFGEGSRLTVL.

The V gene is TRBV5-1, the J gene TRBJ2-7, with D maybe TRBD1 (5 bases). Trimming removed 4 bases from V and 2 bases from J, with 16 bases in between. Looked up from germline, CDR1 is SGHRS and CDR2 is YFSETQ. The CDR3 sequence is 15 residues long. As DNA, the CDR3 is TGCGCCAGCAGCGAAGGTCCCGACAGCACCTACGAGCAGTACTTC. It translates to CASSEGPDSTYEQYF. The full variable domain, with the rest looked up from reference TRBV5-1 and TRBJ2-7, is KAGVTQTPRYLIKTRGQQVTLSCSPISGHRSVSWYQQTPGQGLQFLFEYFSETQRNKGNFPGRFSGRQFSNSRSEMNVSTLELGDSALYLCASSEGPDSTYEQYFGPGTRLTVT.

CDR3: CASSSGAYTDTQYF. The CDR3 DNA follows: TGTGCCAGCAGCTCAGGGGCCTACACAGATACGCAGTATTTT. This chain joins TRBV7-2 and TRBJ2-3; D is possibly TRBD1 (6 bases). Germline V gene sequence: CDR1 SGHTA, CDR2 FQGNSA. This CDR3 is built from 14 residues. V was pared by 4 bases and J by 2 bases, with 10 bases between.

The CDR3 loop is CASGSPLGYSNQPQHF. CDR3 sequence (DNA): TGTGCTAGTGGTTCACCACTGGGCTATAGCAATCAGCCCCAGCATTTT. The chain employs TRBV12-5 and TRBJ1-5; D is undetermined. CDR3 length: 16 residues. V shed 4 bases and J shed 0 bases, with 13 bases lying between them. CDR1 is LGHNT, CDR2 FRNRAP, per germline.

In DNA form, the CDR3 reads TGTGCCAGCAGTTCCCAGGGCTGGGGTTTTAACACTGAAGCTTTCTTT. Translation gives CASSSQGWGFNTEAFF. The V and J genes are TRBV27 and TRBJ1-1, with a possible D match to TRBD1 (5 bases). Germline values: CDR1 MNHEY, CDR2 SMNVEV (reference sequence). CDR3 size: 16 residues. The germline V and J ends were trimmed by 4 bases and 2 bases, with 17 bases remaining between them.

The genes are TRBV7-3 and TRBJ1-1, with D tentatively TRBD1 (5 bases). Germline V lookup: CDR1 SGHTA, CDR2 FQGTGA. The CDR3 is 14 amino acids. V was cut by 2 bases and J by 4 bases, with 11 bases left in between. The CDR3 DNA reads as TGTGCCAGCAGCTTACAAGGGGTGAGCACTGAAGCTTTCTTT. It specifies CASSLQGVSTEAFF. The complete variable domain, with remaining parts taken from reference TRBV7-3 and TRBJ1-1, reads GAGVSQTPSNKVTEKGKYVELRCDPISGHTALYWYRQSLGQGPEFLIYFQGTGAADDSGLPNDRFFAVRPEGSVSTLKIQRTERGDSAVYLCASSLQGVSTEAFFGQGTRLTVV.

This chain connects TRBV7-9 to TRBJ1-4, with D perhaps matching TRBD1 (6 bases). Trimming left V 5 bases short and J 8 bases short, with 12 bases between. This CDR3 contains 13 residues. CDR1 is SEHNR, CDR2 FQNEAQ, per germline (reference sequence). DNA for the CDR3: TGTGCCAGCAGCACCGTGGGGGGCGAAAAACTGTTTTTT. This sequence encodes CASSTVGGEKLFF.

Note on this clone: The same CDR3 also results from other DNA sequences found in this sample. V usage is TRBV27 and J usage is TRBJ2-1; D is unresolved. CDR3 length: 13 residues. Germline V gene data show CDR1 as MNHEY and CDR2 as SMNVEV (reference sequence). V lost 2 bases and J lost 4, with 6 bases in between. The DNA of the CDR3 is TGTGCCAGCAGTTTAAGGAGTTACAATGAGCAGTTCTTC. Residues: CASSLRSYNEQFF.

This chain connects TRBV4-3 to TRBJ2-7; D remains unclear. Trimming took 0 bases from V and 6 from J, leaving 12 bases between them. The CDR3 has 14 residues. Germline V lookup: CDR1 LGHNA, CDR2 YSLEER. The CDR3 DNA follows: TGCGCCAGCAGCCAAGATGCAGGTCTTGGCGAGCAGTACTTC. Residues: CASSQDAGLGEQYF.

The chain combines TRBV9 with TRBJ2-2, with a weak D call TRBD1 (5 bases). Germline lookup yields CDR1 SGDLS and CDR2 YYNGEE. Trimming took 2 bases from V and 6 from J, leaving 14 bases between them. The CDR3 totals 15 residues. The CDR3 bases are TGTGCCAGCAGCGTCTCCCCCCGACAGTCCGGGGAGCTGTTTTTT. Amino acid sequence: CASSVSPRQSGELFF.

The V and J genes are TRBV6-4 and TRBJ2-7; 13 bases map to TRBD2. The CDR3 is made up of 18 amino acids. Germline assignment: CDR1 MRHNA and CDR2 SNTAGT. With V trimmed by 1 base and J by 5 bases, 11 bases remained unmatched. CDR3 region: CASSDYDGTSGTFHEQYF. DNA for the CDR3: TGTGCCAGCAGTGACTATGATGGGACTAGCGGGACTTTCCACGAGCAGTACTTC.

The J gene is TRBJ1-4, the V gene TRBV7-2; no definite D call. Germline values: CDR1 SGHTA, CDR2 FQGNSA. The CDR3 consists of 14 residues. V was trimmed by 1 base and J by 0 bases, leaving 3 bases between them. CDR3 bases: TGTGCCAGCAGCTTAGATACAACTAATGAAAAACTGTTTTTT. The encoded protein is CASSLDTTNEKLFF.

V usage is TRBV5-1 and J usage is TRBJ2-7; no reliable D call. Trimming left V 1 base short and J 4 bases short, with 9 bases between. Per germline, CDR1 SGHRS and CDR2 YFSETQ. This CDR3 is built from 13 residues. CDR3: CASSLTDGYEQYF. The CDR3 DNA reads as TGCGCCAGCAGCTTGACGGACGGGTACGAGCAGTACTTC.